This TCR beta chain was identified in a study of T cells in Graves' hyperthyroidism and ophthalmopathy. The wider study: Peripheral blood was acquired at first diagnosis, ahead of any therapy whatsoever.

The sample holds a few counts of this clonotype. TCR beta CDR3 regions were amplified from RNA. The primer set for the first-round RT-PCR of the TCR CDR3 was HTBI. From the multiplex PCR reads, TCRdb called clonotypes with MiXCR, one entry per CDR3 protein. Of hundreds of thousands of distinct CDR3 sequences listed, 35% to 45% are singletons. Germline lookup yields CDR1 LGHNA and CDR2 YNFKEQ. V was trimmed by 4 bases and J by 5 bases, leaving 15 bases between them. The length of the CDR3 is 14 residues. The chain carries TRBV4-2 and TRBJ2-7, with D perhaps TRBD2 (5 bases). Sequenced material: blood. The sequence derives from a man aged 18 to 29 with Graves' hyperthyroidism. The CDR3 protein is CASSRPSSLDEQYF. In DNA form, the CDR3 reads TGTGCCAGCAGCCGCCCTAGCTCGCTAGACGAGCAGTACTTC.